A single sample is the source of the 31 T cell receptor beta chains below, sequenced in a study of T cell repertoires in cytomegalovirus infection (dated by TCRdb to about 2019). These reads were obtained on an Illumina HiSeq 1500. In-frame beta chains were kept once TCRdb had trimmed the public reads at Q25 with fastp and called clones with MiXCR. Records with the same CDR3 protein are collapsed into one entry carrying the most frequent genes and DNA. A total of about 150,000 distinct CDR3 sequences appear in this sample, around 20% of them only once. The ten biggest clones cover approximately 11% of the sample. Specimen: PBMCs. Receptor source: a human donor in good health (CMV status not recorded). Some clones in this sample may be carry-over from other donors' samples.

Ten or more counts support this clonotype. The chain carries TRBV7-2 and TRBJ2-7, with D hard to call. CDR1 SGHTA and CDR2 FQGNSA come from the germline V gene. The CDR3 spans 14 residues. Trimming cost V 1 base and J 0 bases, with 7 bases left between them. The CDR3 reads CASSLDRASYEQYF. The CDR3 DNA is TGTGCCAGCAGCTTAGACCGAGCCTCCTACGAGCAGTACTTC.

Comments on this clonotype: This may come from a read error, since a much larger clone is one base off. The chain combines TRBV7-2 with TRBJ2-1; possible D gene TRBD2, 5 bases. Between the trimmed V and J ends, which lost 4 bases and 4 bases, there was a span of 11 bases. This CDR3 is built from 14 residues. From germline, CDR1 is SGHTA and CDR2 FQGNSA. The CDR3 coding sequence is TGTGCCAGCAGCTCGGACGGGAAGTACAATGAGCAGTTCTTC. It codes for CASSSDGKYNEQFF.

This clonotype was detected many times. V is TRBV7-9 and J is TRBJ2-5, with TRBD1 identical over 7 bases. J lost 5 bases, V lost 5 bases, and 11 bases had no gene match. The CDR3 is 15 amino acids. CDR1 SEHNR and CDR2 FQNEAQ come from the germline V gene (reference sequence). CDR3 protein: CASSPGTAEVETQYF. CDR3 nucleotide sequence: TGTGCCAGCAGCCCAGGGACAGCCGAGGTGGAGACCCAGTACTTC.

This clonotype was observed a handful of times. The J gene is TRBJ2-5, the V gene TRBV18; D perhaps matches TRBD1 (6 bases). The V gene's germline CDR1 is KGHSH and CDR2 LQKENI. V was shortened by 6 bases and J by 1 base, with 15 bases between the two germline ends. CDR3 length equals 15 residues. The CDR3 spells CASSQDTGIQETQYF. The CDR3 DNA follows: TGTGCCAGCTCTCAGGATACAGGGATCCAAGAGACCCAGTACTTC.

This clonotype came up a few times. DNA for the CDR3: TGCAGTGCTAGAGCCCCGGGGGCTGCAAACATTCAGTACTTC. Protein: CSARAPGAANIQYF. This sequence joins TRBV20-1 and TRBJ2-4; tentatively, D is TRBD1 or TRBD2 (6 bases each). Germline CDR1 DFQATT, CDR2 SNEGSKA (reference sequence). This CDR3 has 14 amino acids. V lost 1 base and J 6 bases, leaving 13 bases between the germline ends.

The chain links TRBV20-1 to TRBJ1-5; the D is unclear. Trimming pared 3 bases from V and 7 bases from J, leaving 10 bases between. Germline V lookup: CDR1 DFQATT, CDR2 SNEGSKA (reference sequence). This CDR3 contains 12 residues. The CDR3 sequence: CSARNVGQPQHF. The CDR3 DNA is TGCAGTGCTAGGAACGTGGGACAGCCCCAGCATTTT.

V is TRBV12-3 or TRBV12-4 and J is TRBJ2-1; D is unresolved. The V end was cut by 3 bases, the J end by 3 bases, with 9 bases between. This CDR3 is 14 amino acids long. CDR3 coding DNA: TGTGCCAGCAGTTTGGAGAGTTTCTACAATGAGCAGTTCTTC. This codes for CASSLESFYNEQFF.

V is TRBV30 and J is TRBJ1-5; D may be TRBD1 (5 bases). The CDR3 is 12 amino acids. Deletions cut 1 base from V and 4 bases from J, with 5 bases between. Germline-derived CDR1 and CDR2 are GTSNPN and SVGIG (reference sequence). Here the CDR3 reads CAWSGTNQPQHF. The CDR3 DNA reads TGTGCCTGGAGTGGGACAAATCAGCCCCAGCATTTT.

This chain uses TRBV29-1 with TRBJ2-7; D possibly matches TRBD1 or TRBD2 (5 bases each). The V gene lost 4 bases and the J gene lost 10 bases, with 11 bases spanning the gap. The CDR3 consists of 10 residues. The V gene's germline CDR1 is SQVTM and CDR2 ANQGSEA. For the CDR3, the DNA is TGCAGCGTTGCCTCTCGGGACCAGTACTTC. Protein: CSVASRDQYF.

This chain joins TRBV28 and TRBJ2-2, with D perhaps TRBD1 (5 bases). The CDR3 is 13 residues long. The germline V gene has CDR1 MDHEN and CDR2 SYDVKM. The V and J ends lost 5 bases and 7 bases respectively, with 11 bases between them. The CDR3 coding sequence is TGTGCCAGCAGTCCTCCGGACAACGGGGAGCTGTTTTTT. Protein product: CASSPPDNGELFF.

The gene calls are TRBV2 and TRBJ1-4; D is perhaps TRBD1 (5 bases). CDR1 is SNHLY and CDR2 is FYNNEI in the germline V gene. V lost 2 bases to trimming and J lost 3 bases, with 16 bases between them. The length of the CDR3 is 17 residues. The CDR3 coding sequence is TGTGCCAGCAGTGAAATGCAGGGTCTCGGAGCTAATGAAAAACTGTTTTTT. This gives the protein CASSEMQGLGANEKLFF.

V gene TRBV4-3 combines with J gene TRBJ2-5, with 10 bases lining up with TRBD2. The CDR3 has 18 residues. Trimming removed 0 bases from V and 1 base from J; junction bases left unmatched: 8. From germline, CDR1 is LGHNA and CDR2 YSLEER. CDR3: CASSQDLVAGGPQETQYF. CDR3 nucleotide sequence: TGCGCCAGCAGCCAAGATTTAGTAGCGGGAGGCCCCCAAGAGACCCAGTACTTC.

This clonotype was seen a few times. The rearrangement joins TRBV15 to TRBJ1-2, with D uncertain. Germline V lookup: CDR1 LNHNV, CDR2 YYDKDF (reference sequence). Trimming removed 0 bases at V and 8 bases at J, with 16 bases between. This CDR3 comprises 15 residues. The CDR3 region is CATSREDGRREGYTF. In DNA, the CDR3 is TGTGCCACCAGCAGAGAGGACGGTCGCCGGGAGGGCTACACCTTC.

The chain carries TRBV7-8 and TRBJ2-2; 14 bases are shared with TRBD2. This CDR3 is 17 amino acids long. V was clipped by 3 bases and J by 5 bases; unmatched bases: 5. Germline lookup yields CDR1 SGHVS and CDR2 FQNEAQ. CDR3 residues: CASSFQTSGGGTGELFF. As DNA, the CDR3 is TGTGCCAGCAGCTTCCAGACTAGCGGGGGGGGAACCGGGGAGCTGTTTTTT.

This clonotype was observed a single time. The V call is TRBV9, the J call TRBJ2-6, with a weak D call TRBD2 (7 bases). CDR3 length: 16 residues. V lost 3 bases and J 1 base, leaving 11 bases between the germline ends. Germline V CDR1 and CDR2: SGDLS, YYNGEE. The CDR3 reads CASSAGGRSGANVLTF. In DNA form, the CDR3 reads TGTGCCAGCAGCGCCGGGGGGCGTTCTGGGGCCAACGTCCTGACTTTC.

The chain employs TRBV7-9 and TRBJ1-1; D gene uncertain. The germline CDR1 and CDR2 sequences are SEHNR and FQNEAQ (reference sequence). This CDR3 comprises 11 residues. Trimming left V 5 bases short and J 5 bases short, with 6 bases between. CDR3 bases: TGTGCCAGCAGCACTAGTACTGAAGCTTTCTTT. Translated, it gives CASSTSTEAFF.

This clonotype has at least ten counts. The chain joins TRBV7-2 to TRBJ2-2; 10 nucleotides agree with TRBD2. CDR1 is SGHTA, CDR2 FQGNSA, per germline. Trimming took 4 bases from V and 4 from J; bases not matched to a gene: 9. The CDR3 runs to 17 residues. The CDR3 DNA is TGTGCCAGCAGCTCCCTAGCGGGAGCTTTTGGCACCGGGGAGCTGTTTTTT. Amino acids: CASSSLAGAFGTGELFF. Supplemented by reference TRBV7-2 and TRBJ2-2, the full variable domain reads GAGVSQSPSNKVTEKGKDVELRCDPISGHTALYWYRQSLGQGLEFLIYFQGNSAPDKSGLPSDRFSAERTGGSVSTLTIQRTQQEDSAVYLCASSSLAGAFGTGELFFGEGSRLTVL.

At least ten counts were recorded for this clonotype. The chain employs TRBV5-1 and TRBJ2-3, with D perhaps assigned TRBD1 or TRBD2 (5 bases each). V lost 0 bases and J lost 0, with 11 bases in between. Germline CDR1 reads SGHRS; CDR2 reads YFSETQ. The CDR3 sequence is 16 residues long. The CDR3 region is CASSLGRGPSTDTQYF. In nucleotides, the CDR3 is TGCGCCAGCAGCTTGGGCCGGGGACCAAGCACAGATACGCAGTATTTT.

This clonotype was seen only a few times. This chain joins TRBV6-5 and TRBJ2-5, with TRBD2 identical over 9 bases. This CDR3 contains 14 residues. Germline V gene lookup returns CDR1 MNHEY and CDR2 SVGAGI. V was pared by 4 bases and J by 0 bases, with 0 bases of the junction left unmatched. CDR3: CASSLAGDQETQYF. CDR3 in DNA: TGTGCCAGCAGTTTAGCGGGAGACCAAGAGACCCAGTACTTC.

This clonotype appeared a few times. The chain recombines TRBV7-2 with TRBJ2-7; tentatively, D is TRBD2 (5 bases). Trimming took 4 bases from V and 2 from J, leaving 15 bases between them. The V gene's germline CDR1 is SGHTA and CDR2 FQGNSA. CDR3 length: 15 amino acids. The chain's CDR3 is CASSSSPSSPYEQYF. DNA of the CDR3: TGTGCCAGCAGCTCGTCCCCTTCTAGCCCCTACGAGCAGTACTTC.

This clonotype has just a few counts. The chain carries TRBV25-1 and TRBJ1-2, with a possible D match to TRBD1 (5 bases). Trimming shortened V by 8 bases and J by 2 bases, and 15 bases separated the two germline ends. This CDR3 region has 14 residues. Germline loops: CDR1 MGHDK, CDR2 SYGVNS. CDR3: CASATRDGNYGYTF. The CDR3 DNA reads TGTGCCAGCGCGACGCGGGACGGGAACTATGGCTACACCTTC.

This clonotype was detected only a few times. The CDR3 DNA follows: TGTGCCAGCAGCACGTCCGGGGGGAACAATCAGCCCCAGCATTTT. Its protein is CASSTSGGNNQPQHF. The J gene is TRBJ1-5, the V gene TRBV5-5; TRBD1 might be the D (5 bases). The CDR3 has 15 amino acids. V lost 4 bases and J lost 3, with 14 bases in between. Germline CDR1 reads SGHKS; CDR2 reads YYEKEE (reference sequence).

On this clonotype: This likely comes from a read error, as the CDR3 has no conserved phenylalanine or tryptophan at its end. The chain uses TRBV20-1 and TRBJ2-3; D gene ambiguous. From germline, CDR1 is DFQATT and CDR2 SNEGSKA (reference sequence). This CDR3 comprises 13 residues. V lost 6 bases and J lost 0, with 10 bases in between. The CDR3 DNA reads as TGCAGTGCCCGTGATCCCAGCACAGATACGCAGTATTCT. It codes for CSARDPSTDTQYS.

This chain uses TRBV2 with TRBJ2-5; 11 bases are a match to TRBD1. The germline V gene encodes CDR1 SNHLY and CDR2 FYNNEI. J lost 5 bases, V lost 3 bases, and 14 bases had no gene match. This CDR3 has 18 amino acids. The DNA of the CDR3 is TGTGCCAGCAGTGATGGTACCTGGACAGGGGGCTTGGGGGAGACCCAGTACTTC. Translation gives CASSDGTWTGGLGETQYF.

This clonotype was seen many times. J is TRBJ2-7 and V is TRBV7-2; 8 nucleotides line up with TRBD1. Trimming cost V 5 bases and J 7 bases; bases outside gene matches: 10. The CDR3 is made up of 14 amino acids. Germline values: CDR1 SGHTA, CDR2 FQGNSA. The CDR3 loop is CASSIGQGGGEQYF. The CDR3 DNA reads as TGTGCCAGCAGCATCGGACAGGGAGGTGGTGAGCAGTACTTC.

This clonotype was found a few times. The chain links TRBV7-2 to TRBJ1-5; 8 bases match TRBD1. CDR1 SGHTA and CDR2 FQGNSA come from the germline V gene. Germline trimming cut 5 bases from V and 7 bases from J; bases unmatched to any gene: 10. The CDR3 has 15 residues. Here the CDR3 reads CASSLETGGWQPQHF. The CDR3, as DNA: TGTGCCAGCAGCCTAGAAACAGGGGGTTGGCAGCCCCAGCATTTT.

Many counts were recorded for this clonotype. The V and J genes are TRBV7-2 and TRBJ1-1; 7 bases match TRBD1. V shed 4 bases, J shed 2 bases, and the junction held 7 bases outside the gene matches. Germline CDR1 and CDR2: SGHTA and FQGNSA. CDR3 length equals 15 residues. The CDR3, as DNA: TGTGCCAGCAGCTCCCATGCAGGGGGAAACACTGAAGCTTTCTTT. Translation gives CASSSHAGGNTEAFF.

This clonotype was counted between two and nine times. The V call is TRBV5-6, the J call TRBJ2-1; tentative D call: TRBD2 (6 bases). The germline gives CDR1 SGHDT, CDR2 YYEEEE. With 0 bases removed from V and 0 bases from J, the gap between germline ends came to 10 bases. The CDR3 runs 16 residues. This chain's CDR3 is CASSLGRDSSYNEQFF. Here the CDR3 DNA reads TGTGCCAGCAGCTTGGGCCGGGACTCCTCCTACAATGAGCAGTTCTTC.

A few counts support this clonotype. The V and J genes are TRBV6-5 and TRBJ2-5; 10 bases line up with TRBD2. From germline, CDR1 is MNHEY and CDR2 SVGAGI. The V gene end was trimmed by 2 bases and the J gene end by 2 bases; junction bases not matched to a gene: 5. CDR3 size: 16 residues. CDR3 loop: CASSYNSGGGQETQYF. The CDR3 DNA reads TGTGCCAGCAGTTACAACAGCGGGGGGGGGCAAGAGACCCAGTACTTC.

A few counts support this clonotype. The chain employs TRBV20-1 and TRBJ1-5; possible D gene TRBD1, 5 bases. The germline V gene has CDR1 DFQATT and CDR2 SNEGSKA (reference sequence). The CDR3 consists of 15 residues. Trimming cost V 3 bases and J 3 bases, with 15 bases left between them. The CDR3 region has the DNA TGCAGTGCTAGGGGGACGGGACGGCTCAATCAGCCCCAGCATTTT. Protein sequence: CSARGTGRLNQPQHF.

This clonotype turned up a few times. This chain connects TRBV28 to TRBJ2-7; no clear D. CDR1 and CDR2 from the germline V gene are MDHEN and SYDVKM. V lost 1 base, J lost 2 bases, and 6 bases lay in between. This CDR3 has 13 amino acids. In DNA, the CDR3 is TGTGCCAGCAGTTTATCATCGACCTACGAGCAGTACTTC. Translated, it gives CASSLSSTYEQYF.